The 2 T cell receptor beta chains below were found in one sample sequenced in a study of cytomegalovirus exposure and HLA in healthy donors. 13 Jbeta primers and 60 Vbeta primers were used for the PCR. Generated by immunoSEQ multiplex PCR, the TCRdb table keeps only in-frame clones and is missing some. The sample spans over 110,000 clones; the ten largest clones claim about 0.96%. Sequencing input: PBMCs. The receptors were sampled from a male donor in good health and CMV-seronegative.

In DNA, the CDR3 is TGTGCCAGCAGCTTTGGCGGGCTCTCCTACGAGCAGTACTTC. It is translated as CASSFGGLSYEQYF. This chain connects TRBV7-2 to TRBJ2-7; D may be TRBD2 (5 bases). The germline CDR1 and CDR2 sequences are SGHTA and FQGNSA. V lost 3 bases to trimming and J lost 0 bases, with 9 bases between them. The CDR3 is 14 amino acids.

The rearrangement uses TRBV20-1 and TRBJ2-1; a possible D gene is TRBD1 (6 bases). The CDR3 contains 11 residues. In germline, CDR1 is DFQATT, CDR2 SNEGSKA (reference sequence). V dropped 8 bases and J dropped 10 bases, with 15 bases sitting between them. The CDR3 nucleotides read TGCAGTTACGCTACAGGGATGGAGCAGTTCTTC. Translating it yields CSYATGMEQFF.